This is a list of T cell receptor beta chains from one sample in a study of high-grade serous ovarian cancer treatment subgroups. Sequencing was performed with immunoSEQ multiplex PCR; in TCRdb, only in-frame clones are kept and a portion is missing. The data show about 12,000 clones, 88% seen once. Source material: tumor tissue. The receptors originated from a human donor with high-grade serous ovarian cancer. CDR3s leave out the opening cysteine and the closing phenylalanine or tryptophan. Size values are once, few and many counts, or a class for expanded clones, and some rows have none.

v_gene: TRBV6-4; j_gene: TRBJ1-1; abundance: .; CDR3aa: ATSKAQGVNTEAF
v_gene: TRBV5-1; j_gene: TRBJ1-5; abundance: .; CDR3aa: ASSVGGQGQPQH
v_gene: TRBV5-8; j_gene: TRBJ2-5; abundance: .; CDR3aa: ASSLLQGGETQY
v_gene: TRBV18; j_gene: TRBJ2-2; abundance: .; CDR3aa: ASPRIGTGSTGELF
v_gene: TRBV7-2; j_gene: TRBJ1-6; abundance: few; CDR3aa: ASSLGSSYNSPLH
v_gene: TRBV10-3; j_gene: TRBJ2-5; abundance: .; CDR3aa: AISELGWGETQY
v_gene: TRBV19; j_gene: TRBJ2-1; abundance: .; CDR3aa: ASSTQGSDEQF
v_gene: TRBV10-3; j_gene: TRBJ1-1; abundance: few; CDR3aa: ATTGGRTEAF
v_gene: TRBV4-3; j_gene: TRBJ1-4; abundance: .; CDR3aa: ASSQDPPTDATNEKLF
v_gene: TRBV18; j_gene: TRBJ1-5; abundance: .; CDR3aa: ASSLGTPNQPQH
v_gene: TRBV7-2; j_gene: TRBJ1-2; abundance: .; CDR3aa: ASSSRDRATGYT
v_gene: TRBV6-1; j_gene: TRBJ1-5; abundance: .; CDR3aa: ASSESYPGRNQPQH
v_gene: TRBV9; j_gene: TRBJ2-3; abundance: .; CDR3aa: ASSVGKGGTTDTQY
v_gene: TRBV13; j_gene: TRBJ1-2; abundance: .; CDR3aa: ASSLGGRFPYGYT
v_gene: TRBV2; j_gene: TRBJ1-2; abundance: .; CDR3aa: ASSDADLGYT
v_gene: TRBV2; j_gene: TRBJ2-3; abundance: .; CDR3aa: ASSTGDLRDTQY
v_gene: TRBV10-3; j_gene: TRBJ1-6; abundance: .; CDR3aa: AISVSGTDSLGSPLH
v_gene: TRBV7-2; j_gene: TRBJ2-3; abundance: .; CDR3aa: ASSSRYTQY
v_gene: TRBV7-2; j_gene: TRBJ2-5; abundance: .; CDR3aa: ASSPRQVNQETQY
v_gene: TRBV6-5; j_gene: TRBJ2-7; abundance: once; CDR3aa: ASSYGQGSYEQY
v_gene: TRBV11-1; j_gene: TRBJ2-5; abundance: .; CDR3aa: ASSLGNGFQETQY
v_gene: TRBV5-4; j_gene: TRBJ2-3; abundance: .; CDR3aa: ACSASTDTQY
v_gene: TRBV27; j_gene: TRBJ1-5; abundance: .; CDR3aa: ASSLLGGILGSNQPQH
v_gene: TRBV6-5; j_gene: TRBJ1-3; abundance: .; CDR3aa: ASSGQGGDTIY
v_gene: TRBV4-3; j_gene: TRBJ2-1; abundance: .; CDR3aa: ASSQGVGRYNEQF
v_gene: TRBV29-1; j_gene: TRBJ2-7; abundance: .; CDR3aa: SVGGGSLGQY